The clone carrying this T cell receptor (beta chain) appeared once. The target antigen is unknown. The donors, all of them Caucasian adults, lived in Nashville, Tennessee. CD4+ cell separation produced CD45RA+ naive and CD45RA-negative memory subsets. The data are from a study of shared clonotypes between healthy human individuals. General observations from the study: What rarefaction showed was incomplete sorted-subset sequencing despite large depth.

The CDR3 is made up of 16 amino acids. After removal of 4 bases from V and 0 bases from J, the junction contained 7 bases not matched to a gene. Germline CDR1 reads SGHRS; CDR2 reads YFSETQ. Each cell subset's genomic DNA was divided evenly among several immunoSEQ plates. Libraries were prepared by immunoSEQ multiplex PCR; TCRdb keeps only in-frame clonotypes and omits some of them. This sample has some 2.4 million clones, with over 85% found just once. The rearrangement uses TRBV5-1 and TRBJ2-1; 7 bases map to TRBD1. The sample was naive CD4+ T cells from PBMCs. The subset was: CD45RA+ positively selected. The sequence came from a man between 18 and 35 years old in good health. Some clones in this sample may be carry-over from other donors' samples. The CDR3 here is CASSPLGQSSYNEQFF. DNA of the CDR3: TGCGCCAGCAGCCCCCTGGGACAGAGCTCCTACAATGAGCAGTTCTTC.